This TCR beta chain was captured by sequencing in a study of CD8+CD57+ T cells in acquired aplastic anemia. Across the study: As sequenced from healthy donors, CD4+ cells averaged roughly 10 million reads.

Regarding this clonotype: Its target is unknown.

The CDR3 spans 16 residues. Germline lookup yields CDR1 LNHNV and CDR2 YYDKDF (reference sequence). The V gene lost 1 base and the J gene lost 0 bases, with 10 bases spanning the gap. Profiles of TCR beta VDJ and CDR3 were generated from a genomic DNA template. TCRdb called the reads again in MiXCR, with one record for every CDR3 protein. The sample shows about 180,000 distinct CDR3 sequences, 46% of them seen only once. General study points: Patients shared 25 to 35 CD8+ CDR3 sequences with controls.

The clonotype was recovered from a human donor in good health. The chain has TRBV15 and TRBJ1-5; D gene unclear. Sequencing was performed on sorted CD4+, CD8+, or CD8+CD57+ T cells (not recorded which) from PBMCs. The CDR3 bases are TGTGCCACCAGCAGAGGGGCGGTAAATAGCAATCAGCCCCAGCATTTT. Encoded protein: CATSRGAVNSNQPQHF.